What follows are 8 T cell receptor beta chains derived from one specimen sequenced in a study of OX40 agonist ivuxolimab in advanced cancers. Method: immunoSEQ multiplex PCR; TCRdb's copy keeps in-frame clones and lacks some. The table has 99,000 or so clones, approximately 93% seen once. The material sequenced was CD4+ or CD8+ T cells sorted from blood, taken in a trial of the OX40 agonist ivuxolimab. Every receptor here comes from an adult with an advanced solid tumor such as melanoma, head and neck, liver or kidney cancer.

This sequence joins TRBV2 and TRBJ1-5; D is ambiguous. The CDR3 sequence is 15 residues long. V was cut by 6 bases and J by 1 base, with 13 bases left in between. Germline CDR1 and CDR2: SNHLY and FYNNEI. As DNA, the CDR3 is TGTGCCAGCAGACTCACACGAGAAAGCAATCAGCCCCAGCATTTT. Translated: CASRLTRESNQPQHF.

V usage is TRBV5-4 and J usage is TRBJ1-6; D uncertain. The CDR3 covers 12 residues. Trimming stripped 0 bases from V and 7 bases from J, with 2 bases between. Germline assignment: CDR1 SGHNT and CDR2 YYREEE (reference sequence). CDR3 protein: CASSLVNSPLHF. The CDR3 bases are TGTGCCAGCAGCTTGGTCAATTCACCCCTCCACTTT.

This clone came up once. This chain uses TRBV7-6 with TRBJ2-2; the D call may be TRBD1 or TRBD2 (5 bases each). V was clipped by 2 bases and J by 3 bases, with 7 bases between them. Germline V CDR1 and CDR2: SGHVS, FNYEAQ. This CDR3 has 14 amino acids. CDR3 nucleotide sequence: TGTGCCAGCAGCTTAAGAGGGGACACCGGGGAGCTGTTTTTT. Encoded protein: CASSLRGDTGELFF.

This chain uses TRBV6-6 with TRBJ1-5; 7 nucleotides agree with TRBD1. With V trimmed by 2 bases and J by 6 bases, 7 bases remained unmatched. CDR1 is MNHNY and CDR2 is SVGAGI in the germline V gene (reference sequence). This CDR3 comprises 15 residues. The CDR3 loop reads CASSYPDRDSQPQHF. CDR3 DNA: TGTGCCAGCAGTTACCCAGACAGGGATAGTCAGCCCCAGCATTTT.

A note on this clone: Within the sample, other DNA sequences also encode this same CDR3. V and J are TRBV28 and TRBJ2-2; D remains unclear. Deletions cut 2 bases from V and 0 bases from J, with 1 base between. This CDR3 has 13 residues. The germline CDR1 and CDR2 sequences are MDHEN and SYDVKM. CDR3 nucleotide sequence: TGTGCCAGCAGTTTAGCGAACACCGGGGAGCTGTTTTTT. Encoded protein: CASSLANTGELFF.

V is TRBV10-2 and J is TRBJ2-3; no clear D. Per the germline V gene, CDR1 is WSHSY and CDR2 is SAAADI. Between the trimmed V and J ends, which lost 2 bases and 0 bases, there was a span of 9 bases. The CDR3 runs 15 residues. The CDR3 here is CASSETQASTDTQYF. In DNA form, the CDR3 reads TGCGCCAGCAGTGAGACGCAGGCTAGCACAGATACGCAGTATTTT.

The V gene is TRBV11-3, the J gene TRBJ2-5; 14 bases match TRBD2. The CDR3 length is 17 residues. V gave up 4 bases and J gave up 4 bases; unmatched junction bases: 8. Germline V gives CDR1 SGHNT, CDR2 YENEEA. CDR3 sequence (DNA): TGTGCCAGCAGCTCGGGACTAGCGGGAGTCGAGGGAGAGACCCAGTACTTC. Amino acids: CASSSGLAGVEGETQYF.

V usage is TRBV5-5 and J usage is TRBJ1-5; 8 bases line up with TRBD1. This CDR3 comprises 15 residues. From germline, CDR1 is SGHKS and CDR2 YYEKEE (reference sequence). V lost 4 bases, J lost 3 bases, and 6 bases stayed unmatched. The CDR3 DNA reads TGTGCCAGCAGCACAGGACAGGGAAACAATCAGCCCCAGCATTTT. Protein sequence: CASSTGQGNNQPQHF.